Below, 31 T cell receptor beta chains from the same sample are listed, as sequenced in a study of T cell changes during pregnancy in multiple sclerosis. The method was immunoSEQ multiplex PCR; TCRdb's version includes in-frame clones alone and lacks a portion of them. The top ten hold around 1.6% of the sample, which has about 110,000 clones, roughly 89% seen once. The sequencing used peripheral blood, collected before pregnancy. The receptor source for this set is a female donor with multiple sclerosis, enrolled in a pregnancy study.

This rearrangement joins TRBV2 to TRBJ2-3; TRBD2 aligns across 11 bases. The V segment lost 4 bases and the J segment 2 bases; nucleotides outside the gene matches: 11. This CDR3 has 18 amino acids. Germline values: CDR1 SNHLY, CDR2 FYNNEI. CDR3 region: CASSALAGGRGYTDTQYF. CDR3 DNA: TGTGCCAGCAGTGCCCTAGCGGGAGGCCGAGGCTACACAGATACGCAGTATTTT.

In this sample, this clone turned up a few times. V and J are TRBV5-6 and TRBJ1-5; TRBD1 matches at 11 bases. There are 14 residues in the CDR3. Germline CDR1 and CDR2: SGHDT and YYEEEE. Germline trimming cut 2 bases from V and 7 bases from J; bases unmatched to any gene: 2. The CDR3 nucleotides are TGTGCCAGCAGCTTACGGGACAGGGGGCAGCCCCAGCATTTT. Its protein product is CASSLRDRGQPQHF.

The V gene is TRBV6-4, the J gene TRBJ1-5; TRBD1 agrees at 9 bases. Germline trimming cut 5 bases from V and 6 bases from J; bases unmatched to any gene: 5. The germline CDR1 and CDR2 sequences are MRHNA and SNTAGT. This CDR3 region has 14 residues. CDR3 DNA: TGTGCCAGCAGTTATAACAGGGGGCCTCAGCCCCAGCATTTT. Protein product: CASSYNRGPQPQHF.

This clone occurred once. This chain uses TRBV25-1 with TRBJ2-2, with 7 bases matching TRBD2. The V and J ends lost 4 bases and 3 bases, in that order; junction bases with no gene match: 5. Germline V gives CDR1 MGHDK, CDR2 SYGVNS. The CDR3 sequence is 15 residues long. The DNA for the CDR3 is TGTGCCAGCAGTGGGGAGGGGACGTACACCGGGGAGCTGTTTTTT. Protein: CASSGEGTYTGELFF.

V gene TRBV25-1 combines with J gene TRBJ1-4, with 7 bases lining up with TRBD1. The CDR3 contains 15 residues. The ends lost 5 bases at V and 5 bases at J; junction bases unmatched: 8. Germline V gives CDR1 MGHDK, CDR2 SYGVNS. The CDR3 DNA is TGTGCCAGCAGTACACCGGGACAGACAAATGAAAAACTGTTTTTT. Protein sequence: CASSTPGQTNEKLFF.

A few counts support this clone. The chain employs TRBV6-5 and TRBJ2-2; TRBD1 is a possible D gene (5 bases). CDR1 MNHEY and CDR2 SVGAGI come from the germline V gene. Trimming stripped 6 bases from V and 4 bases from J, with 6 bases between. This CDR3 has 12 amino acids. The chain's CDR3 is CASSRATGELFF. In DNA form, the CDR3 reads TGTGCCAGCAGCAGGGCCACCGGGGAGCTGTTTTTT.

The chain joins TRBV15 to TRBJ2-3, with TRBD1 identical over 8 bases. The germline CDR1 and CDR2 sequences are LNHNV and YYDKDF (reference sequence). Trimming cost V 9 bases and J 4 bases; bases outside gene matches: 15. The CDR3 has 16 residues. For the CDR3, the DNA is TGTGCCACTGGAGCTGCCCAGGGGGCGAGGGCAGATACGCAGTATTTT. It specifies CATGAAQGARADTQYF.

This clone has a single count. The chain uses TRBV10-3 and TRBJ1-1, with TRBD1 matching 7 bases. The CDR3 consists of 14 residues. V was clipped by 7 bases and J by 0 bases; unmatched bases: 5. CDR1 and CDR2 (germline): ENHRY, SYGVKD. The CDR3, as DNA: TGTGCCATCACAAAGGGGGCGGTGAACACTGAAGCTTTCTTT. Its protein product is CAITKGAVNTEAFF.

V usage is TRBV5-1 and J usage is TRBJ2-7; tentatively, D is TRBD2 (6 bases). V was shortened by 3 bases and J by 2 bases, with 12 bases between the two germline ends. Per the germline V gene, CDR1 is SGHRS and CDR2 is YFSETQ. The CDR3 length is 14 residues. The CDR3 spells CASSWGVTAYEQYF. Written as DNA, the CDR3 is TGCGCCAGCAGCTGGGGGGTTACGGCCTACGAGCAGTACTTC.

The V call is TRBV5-1, the J call TRBJ2-1; TRBD2 agrees at 9 bases. CDR1 and CDR2 from the germline V gene are SGHRS and YFSETQ. The CDR3 totals 15 residues. Germline trimming cut 0 bases from V and 4 bases from J; bases unmatched to any gene: 2. The CDR3 spells CASSLGTSVYNEQFF. The CDR3 DNA is TGCGCCAGCAGCTTGGGGACTAGCGTATACAATGAGCAGTTCTTC.

The CDR3 region is CASSYPGRGTYEQYF. The CDR3 nucleotides are TGTGCCAGCTCCTACCCCGGGAGGGGAACCTACGAGCAGTACTTC. This chain connects TRBV7-9 to TRBJ2-7; 8 bases match TRBD2. CDR1 and CDR2 (germline): SEHNR, FQNEAQ (reference sequence). CDR3 length: 15 residues. V lost 8 bases to trimming and J lost 2 bases; unmatched junction nucleotides: 11.

In its sample, this clone was seen once. The chain links TRBV6-5 to TRBJ1-6, with D uncertain. The CDR3 totals 14 residues. Germline V lookup: CDR1 MNHEY, CDR2 SVGAGI. V lost 4 bases and J lost 6, with 10 bases in between. DNA of the CDR3: TGTGCCAGCAGTTTCGGGAACTTTAATTCACCCCTCCACTTT. Protein product: CASSFGNFNSPLHF.

V usage is TRBV2 and J usage is TRBJ2-1; tentatively, D is TRBD2 (5 bases). Germline CDR1 is SNHLY and CDR2 is FYNNEI. V dropped 6 bases and J dropped 5 bases, with 11 bases sitting between them. The CDR3 runs 13 residues. Written as DNA, the CDR3 is TGTGCCAGCAGGGCCACTAGGAACAATGAGCAGTTCTTC. This translates into CASRATRNNEQFF.

This chain connects TRBV27 to TRBJ1-2; D gene uncertain. The CDR3 is made up of 15 amino acids. Germline CDR1 and CDR2: MNHEY and SMNVEV (reference sequence). V was cut by 6 bases and J by 0 bases, with 14 bases left in between. CDR3 DNA: TGTGCCAGCAGCCCAGAGGGTTTGACTAACTATGGCTACACCTTC. Amino acids: CASSPEGLTNYGYTF.

The table lists this clone with a few counts. The chain carries TRBV27 and TRBJ1-1, with D perhaps matching TRBD1 (6 bases). This CDR3 has 17 residues. CDR1 is MNHEY and CDR2 is SMNVEV in the germline V gene (reference sequence). V lost 3 bases, J lost 0 bases, and 17 bases lay in between. The CDR3 region has the DNA TGTGCCAGCAGTTTGGATAGGGGGACATTCATGAACACTGAAGCTTTCTTT. Residues: CASSLDRGTFMNTEAFF.

The chain is built from TRBV27 and TRBJ1-1; perhaps TRBD1 as D (5 bases). Germline CDR1 and CDR2: MNHEY and SMNVEV (reference sequence). The V gene lost 6 bases and the J gene lost 7 bases, with 15 bases spanning the gap. The CDR3 loop spans 13 amino acids. The CDR3 DNA sequence: TGTGCCAGCAGCACTGGGGGGTTTAGTGAAGCTTTCTTT. Translated, it gives CASSTGGFSEAFF.

The gene calls are TRBV7-9 and TRBJ1-4, with TRBD1 matching over 9 bases. Germline-derived CDR1 and CDR2 are SEHNR and FQNEAQ (reference sequence). V trimming: 3 bases; J trimming: 8 bases; junction bases outside the gene matches: 10. CDR3 length: 16 amino acids. The DNA for the CDR3 is TGTGCCAGCAGCTTGGGCCCGGGACAGGGAACAGAAAAACTGTTTTTT. Residues: CASSLGPGQGTEKLFF.

The V and J genes are TRBV5-1 and TRBJ2-1; D unclear. CDR1 SGHRS and CDR2 YFSETQ come from the germline V gene. V was trimmed by 0 bases and J by 6 bases, leaving 13 bases between them. The CDR3 length is 15 residues. For the CDR3, the DNA is TGCGCCAGCAGCTTGGAGGCAGGTGGTTTCAATGAGCAGTTCTTC. This sequence encodes CASSLEAGGFNEQFF.

The chain links TRBV11-2 to TRBJ1-6; 7 bases fit TRBD1. The CDR3 runs to 16 residues. Losses at the gene ends were 8 bases for V and 6 bases for J; bases not matched to a gene: 13. Germline assignment: CDR1 SGHAT and CDR2 FQNNGV. CDR3: CASRAQQGVRNSPLHF. The CDR3, as DNA: TGTGCCAGCCGCGCGCAGCAGGGGGTTCGTAATTCACCCCTCCACTTT.

The J gene is TRBJ1-2, the V gene TRBV28, with D maybe TRBD1 (5 bases). Per the germline V gene, CDR1 is MDHEN and CDR2 is SYDVKM. CDR3 length equals 13 residues. Deletions cut 6 bases from V and 4 bases from J, with 12 bases between. CDR3 in amino acids: CASRKSGGYGYTF. The DNA of the CDR3 is TGTGCCAGCAGGAAATCGGGGGGCTATGGCTACACCTTC.

As DNA, the CDR3 is TGTGCCAGCCGTCGACAGGGAAGCTCCGGGGAGCTGTTTTTT. It codes for CASRRQGSSGELFF. The genes are TRBV5-6 and TRBJ2-2; 7 nucleotides line up with TRBD1. Germline V gene sequence: CDR1 SGHDT, CDR2 YYEEEE. The J segment lost 6 bases and the V segment lost 7 bases, leaving 9 bases of the junction unmatched. The CDR3 runs 14 residues.

CDR3 DNA sequence: TGTGCCAGTAGTAGGGGGGACAGCTACACTGAAGCTTTCTTT. Translated: CASSRGDSYTEAFF. The chain couples TRBV19 to TRBJ1-1; TRBD1 agrees at 7 bases. The junction had 5 bases not matched to a gene; V was cut back by 4 bases and J by 3 bases. The germline V gene has CDR1 LNHDA and CDR2 SQIVND (reference sequence). The CDR3 consists of 14 residues. The full variable domain, with the rest looked up from reference TRBV19 and TRBJ1-1, is DGGITQSPKYLFRKEGQNVTLSCEQNLNHDAMYWYRQDPGQGLRLIYYSQIVNDFQKGDIAEGYSVSREKKESFPLTVTSAQKNPTAFYLCASSRGDSYTEAFFGQGTRLTVV.

The chain uses TRBV20-1 and TRBJ2-5; a possible D gene is TRBD2 (6 bases). The J call is uncertain, as TRBJ2-7 better fits the DNA end. The CDR3 is made up of 11 amino acids. Per germline, CDR1 DFQATT and CDR2 SNEGSKA (reference sequence). This CDR3 reads CSAFGGYEQYF. In nucleotides, the CDR3 is TGCAGTGCTTTCGGGGGTTACGAGCAGTACTTC.

The chain combines TRBV5-5 with TRBJ1-6; possibly TRBD1 for D (5 bases). The CDR3 loop spans 14 amino acids. V dropped 4 bases and J dropped 7 bases, with 12 bases sitting between them. Germline values: CDR1 SGHKS, CDR2 YYEKEE (reference sequence). Written as DNA, the CDR3 is TGTGCCAGCAGCCGAGACAGATCCAATTCACCCCTCCACTTT. Translating gives CASSRDRSNSPLHF.

The sample holds a few counts of this clone. The CDR3 DNA reads as TGTGCCAGCAGTCACAGGGAGAACACTGAAGCTTTCTTT. This codes for CASSHRENTEAFF. The rearrangement links TRBV6-4 to TRBJ1-1, with D possibly TRBD1 on 6 matching bases. Germline V CDR1 and CDR2: MRHNA, SNTAGT. This CDR3 is 13 amino acids long. V lost 5 bases and J 1 base, leaving 8 bases between the germline ends.

The rearrangement joins TRBV30 to TRBJ2-5; 8 bases fit TRBD2. Germline lookup yields CDR1 GTSNPN and CDR2 SVGIG (reference sequence). J gave up 3 bases and V 8 bases, and 11 bases lay outside the gene matches. The CDR3 consists of 14 residues. The CDR3, as DNA: TGTGCCAAAGCGGCTAGCGGGTTTGAAGAGACCCAGTACTTC. Translated, it gives CAKAASGFEETQYF.

The chain joins TRBV30 to TRBJ2-7; the match to TRBD1 covers 8 bases. CDR1 is GTSNPN and CDR2 is SVGIG in the germline V gene (reference sequence). The CDR3 has 13 residues. Unmatched junction bases numbered 4, after V lost 2 bases and J lost 4 bases. The CDR3 DNA is TGTGCCTGGAGTATGGACAGGGCATACGAGCAGTACTTC. Translated, it gives CAWSMDRAYEQYF.

This rearrangement joins TRBV6-1 to TRBJ2-7; D is possibly TRBD1 (7 bases). The V gene lost 4 bases and the J gene lost 6 bases, with 19 bases spanning the gap. Germline V gene lookup returns CDR1 MNHNS and CDR2 SASEGT. The CDR3 extends over 15 amino acids. The DNA for the CDR3 is TGTGCCAGCAGTGGACAGGGTATAGCGGCGGGCGAGCAGTACTTC. Its protein product is CASSGQGIAAGEQYF.

This sequence joins TRBV18 and TRBJ2-1; D call uncertain. The CDR3 loop spans 14 amino acids. In germline, CDR1 is KGHSH, CDR2 LQKENI. V lost 1 base and J 7 bases, leaving 11 bases between the germline ends. The CDR3 DNA sequence: TGTGCCAGCTCACCACTCCCGGGTGGGAATGAGCAGTTCTTC. Translation gives CASSPLPGGNEQFF.

The chain recombines TRBV11-3 with TRBJ2-2, with D possibly being TRBD1 (5 bases). CDR1 and CDR2 (germline): SGHNT, YENEEA. Trimming took off 6 bases at V and 2 bases at J, with 13 bases between the two ends. The CDR3 loop spans 15 amino acids. The CDR3 spells CASSPLGPNTGELFF. CDR3 nucleotides: TGTGCCAGCAGTCCTTTGGGGCCCAACACCGGGGAGCTGTTTTTT.

The chain employs TRBV30 and TRBJ1-5, with D possibly TRBD1 on 5 matching bases. The CDR3 covers 14 residues. V lost 0 bases and J lost 1, with 7 bases in between. From germline, CDR1 is GTSNPN and CDR2 SVGIG (reference sequence). CDR3 DNA: TGTGCCTGGAGTGTCGGGGGGAGCAATCAGCCCCAGCATTTT. This translates into CAWSVGGSNQPQHF.